A selection of T cell receptor beta chains follows, all from one sample in a study of cytomegalovirus exposure and HLA in healthy donors. Produced via immunoSEQ multiplex PCR; TCRdb's table is partial and in-frame only. Here the sample spans 110,000 to 150,000 clones, about 80% being singletons. The sequenced sample consisted of PBMCs. These receptors were collected from a woman between 55 and 75 years old in good health and CMV-seropositive. The CDR3 runs from the conserved cysteine through the conserved F or W. A D gene is named only where the DNA matches it firmly. The size of a clone is reported for some rows only, either as once, few or many, or as a class for expanded clones.

D gene,clone size,V gene,J gene,CDR3 protein,CDR3 DNA
.,.,TRBV7-2,TRBJ2-5,CASSLRGETQYF,TGTGCCAGCAGCTTAAGGGGTGAGACCCAGTACTTC
.,.,TRBV7-6,TRBJ1-1,CASSMRRDTEAFF,TGTGCCAGCAGCATGCGCAGGGATACTGAAGCTTTCTTT
.,.,TRBV7-9,TRBJ1-1,CSSSLMNTEAFF,TGTTCCAGCAGTCTTATGAACACTGAAGCTTTCTTT
TRBD1,.,TRBV5-4,TRBJ1-1,CASSSRDRAYTEAFF,TGTGCCAGCAGCTCTCGGGACAGGGCCTACACTGAAGCTTTCTTT
TRBD2,few,TRBV29-1,TRBJ2-7,CSVEDRLAGRFYEQYF,TGCAGCGTTGAGGATAGGCTAGCGGGACGATTCTACGAGCAGTACTTC
TRBD2,.,TRBV30,TRBJ2-3,CASTSGNADTQYF,TGTGCCTCCACTAGCGGGAACGCAGATACGCAGTATTTT
.,.,TRBV7-2,TRBJ2-3,CASNDNSRVTQYF,TGTGCCAGCAACGATAACTCCCGAGTTACGCAGTATTTT
TRBD1,.,TRBV30,TRBJ1-6,CAWTAGQQNSPLHF,TGTGCCTGGACCGCGGGACAGCAGAATTCACCCCTCCACTTT
TRBD1,.,TRBV6-5,TRBJ2-7,CASSATGTGVAHF,TGTGCCAGCAGTGCAACCGGGACAGGGGTTGCCCACTTC
.,.,TRBV7-2,TRBJ2-1,CASSSRATGYQPYNEQFF,TGTGCCAGCAGCTCGCGCGCTACAGGGTACCAACCCTACAATGAGCAGTTCTTC
.,.,TRBV4-2,TRBJ2-2,CASSLGQGGIGELFF,TGTGCCAGCAGCCTCGGACAGGGAGGGATCGGGGAGCTGTTTTTT
TRBD1,.,TRBV6-5,TRBJ2-7,CASSSGTGNEQYF,TGTGCCAGCAGCTCCGGGACAGGGAATGAGCAGTACTTC
.,.,TRBV28,TRBJ2-5,CASRTPPHGRSSETQYF,TGTGCCAGCAGAACCCCCCCCCACGGGAGAAGCAGCGAGACCCAGTACTTC
TRBD2,.,TRBV7-3,TRBJ2-7,CASSLNQGGNYEQYF,TGTGCCAGCAGCTTAAATCAGGGAGGGAACTACGAGCAGTACTTC
TRBD1,.,TRBV9,TRBJ2-2,CASSGRQGNTGELFF,TGTGCCAGCAGCGGGAGACAGGGGAACACCGGGGAGCTGTTTTTT
.,.,TRBV19,TRBJ1-2,CASSDSLLYGYTF,TGTGCCAGCTCGGACAGCCTTCTCTATGGCTACACCTTC
.,.,TRBV5-4,TRBJ1-5,CASSLGTNQPQHF,TGTGCCAGCAGCCTCGGGACTAATCAGCCCCAGCATTTT
.,.,TRBV11-2,TRBJ1-1,CASSLEVRTEAFF,TGTGCCAGCAGCTTAGAGGTGCGGACTGAAGCTTTCTTT
TRBD1,.,TRBV5-1,TRBJ2-1,CASSSQQGPGYNEQFF,TGCGCCAGCAGCTCCCAACAGGGGCCCGGGTACAATGAGCAGTTCTTC
TRBD2,.,TRBV25-1,TRBJ2-7,CASSPPGLARSYEQYF,TGTGCCAGCAGTCCCCCTGGACTAGCGCGCTCCTACGAGCAGTACTTC
.,.,TRBV7-7,TRBJ2-2,CASSPGVEAYTGELFF,TGTGCTAGCAGCCCGGGAGTAGAAGCGTACACCGGGGAGCTGTTTTTT
.,once,TRBV27,TRBJ1-4,CASSPSNEKLFF,TGTGCCAGCAGCCCGTCTAATGAAAAACTGTTTTTT
TRBD1,.,TRBV19,TRBJ1-2,CASRAGTDYGYTF,TGTGCCAGTAGAGCTGGGACAGACTATGGCTACACCTTC
.,.,TRBV28,TRBJ1-4,CASRLRGVGLSEKLFF,TGTGCCAGCAGGCTACGGGGGGTCGGGTTGAGTGAAAAACTGTTTTTT
.,.,TRBV27,TRBJ2-6,CASSLGGTGANVLTF,TGTGCCAGCAGTTTGGGGGGTACGGGGGCCAACGTCCTGACTTTC
TRBD1,.,TRBV29-1,TRBJ1-1,CSAGDREDTEAFF,TGCAGCGCTGGGGACAGGGAGGACACTGAAGCTTTCTTT
TRBD1,.,TRBV28,TRBJ1-3,CASRSDRSSGNTIYF,TGTGCCAGCAGGTCGGACAGGAGCTCTGGAAACACCATATATTTT
TRBD2,.,TRBV25-1,TRBJ2-3,CASESGRISTDTQYF,TGTGCCTCTGAGAGCGGGAGGATAAGCACAGATACGCAGTATTTT
.,.,TRBV11-2,TRBJ1-2,CASSLALAGGYTF,TGTGCCAGCAGCTTAGCACTGGCGGGTGGCTACACCTTC
TRBD2,.,TRBV18,TRBJ2-1,CASSRRAGGLSYNEQFF,TGTGCCAGCTCCCGGCGTGCGGGAGGCCTTTCCTACAATGAGCAGTTCTTC
.,.,TRBV28,TRBJ1-1,CATLSRGLNTEAFF,TGTGCCACCCTATCTCGGGGATTGAACACTGAAGCTTTCTTT
.,.,TRBV28,TRBJ2-1,CASSLWVSSYNEQFF,TGTGCCAGCAGTTTATGGGTGAGCTCCTACAATGAGCAGTTCTTC
.,few,TRBV27,TRBJ2-1,CASSQGRRPREFNEQFF,TGTGCCAGCAGTCAAGGGAGGAGACCCCGGGAGTTCAATGAGCAGTTCTTC
.,.,TRBV10-3,TRBJ2-3,CAIKGDYASTDTQYF,TGTGCCATCAAGGGGGACTATGCCTCCACAGATACGCAGTATTTT
TRBD1,.,TRBV14,TRBJ1-1,CASSRWTGSPEAFF,TGTGCCAGCAGCCGTTGGACAGGGAGTCCTGAAGCTTTCTTT
.,few,TRBV29-1,TRBJ2-5,CSVVSRGETQYF,TGCAGCGTCGTAAGCAGGGGAGAGACCCAGTACTTC
TRBD2,.,TRBV5-4,TRBJ2-7,CASSLGAGVPGEQYF,TGTGCCAGCAGCTTGGGAGCGGGAGTCCCGGGGGAGCAGTACTTC
TRBD2,once,TRBV9,TRBJ2-1,CASSPTLAGGPNEQFF,TGTGCCAGCAGCCCGACTTTAGCGGGAGGGCCGAATGAGCAGTTCTTC
.,.,TRBV2,TRBJ2-1,CASSLGSSSIEQFF,TGTGCCAGCAGTCTCGGTAGCTCCTCCATTGAGCAGTTCTTC
.,.,TRBV14,TRBJ1-5,CASSQVWLGNQPQHF,TGTGCCAGCAGCCAGGTATGGCTTGGCAATCAGCCCCAGCATTTT
TRBD1,few,TRBV28,TRBJ2-7,CASSPGQPFSYEQYF,TGTGCCAGCAGCCCGGGACAGCCTTTCTCCTACGAGCAGTACTTC
.,few,TRBV6-5,TRBJ2-1,CASSYSIAVRLEQFF,TGTGCCAGCAGTTACTCAATAGCGGTGCGCTTGGAGCAGTTCTTC
TRBD2,.,TRBV10-3,TRBJ2-7,CAISERGAGGSYEQYF,TGTGCCATCAGTGAGCGGGGAGCGGGAGGGTCCTACGAGCAGTACTTC
TRBD1,.,TRBV27,TRBJ2-2,CASSLTGGNGELFF,TGTGCCAGCAGTTTGACAGGGGGGAACGGGGAGCTGTTTTTT
TRBD2,once,TRBV7-9,TRBJ2-1,CASSRRLAGDGEQFF,TGTGCCAGCAGCCGCAGACTAGCGGGAGATGGTGAGCAGTTCTTC